The source of this T cell receptor beta chain is a study of cytomegalovirus exposure and HLA in healthy donors. Findings and limits, study-wide: Later analysis demonstrated an association between a missense DCLRE1C variant and TCR beta V- and J-gene trimming.

Turning to this clone: The antigen remains undetermined.

With 60 Vbeta and 13 Jbeta primers, the PCR was carried out. How the authors handled the data: Later reanalysis found 75 million to 100 million unique TCR beta chains, 10 million to 12 million of them shared. TCRdb keeps only in-frame clones here, not all; method: immunoSEQ multiplex PCR. V and J calls and clone size are copied from that table; D and trimming were computed from the DNA. This sample's table has about 190,000 clones. The receptor's source is a young woman in good health and CMV-seropositive. The specimen sequenced was PBMCs.

DNA of the CDR3: TGTGCCAGCAGCTTAGCGCTAGCGGGGTACACAGATACGCAGTATTTT. It encodes CASSLALAGYTDTQYF. The genes are TRBV11-2 and TRBJ2-3; TRBD2 matches 9 bases. The CDR3 runs 16 residues. After removal of 1 base from V and 2 bases from J, the junction contained 4 bases not matched to a gene. Germline V gene lookup returns CDR1 SGHAT and CDR2 FQNNGV. The entire variable domain, with the rest obtained from reference TRBV11-2 and TRBJ2-3, is as follows: EAGVAQSPRYKIIEKRQSVAFWCNPISGHATLYWYQQILGQGPKLLIQFQNNGVVDDSQLPKDRFSAERLKGVDSTLKIQPAKLEDSAVYLCASSLALAGYTDTQYFGPGTRLTVL.